Below are 15 T cell receptor beta chains sequenced from a single sample in a study of neurological immune-mediated disorders. TCRdb fed the 5' RACE reads into MiXCR, producing one record per CDR3 protein. The sample holds fewer than 35,000 distinct CDR3 sequences, 4.6% seen once. The source material was PBMCs. These receptor sequences come from a man younger than 30 in good health.

The chain links TRBV29-1 to TRBJ2-3, with 9 bases identical to TRBD2. The V segment lost 7 bases and the J segment 7 bases; nucleotides outside the gene matches: 15. CDR1 and CDR2 from the germline V gene are SQVTM and ANQGSEA. CDR3 size: 15 residues. CDR3 sequence reads: CSAEPSSGAKYTQYF. The CDR3 DNA reads as TGCAGCGCCGAACCCTCTAGCGGGGCGAAGTATACGCAGTATTTT.

There are many counts of this clonotype. This sequence joins TRBV14 and TRBJ1-2; D remains ambiguous. CDR1 is SGHDN and CDR2 is FVKESK in the germline V gene. V was cut by 0 bases and J by 7 bases, with 12 bases left in between. There are 14 residues in the CDR3. In nucleotides, the CDR3 is TGTGCCAGCAGCCAAGATCGTGCGGCGAGTGGCTACACCTTC. This translates into CASSQDRAASGYTF.

This clonotype has a count of ten or more. The gene calls are TRBV2 and TRBJ1-5; D not certain. The germline V gene has CDR1 SNHLY and CDR2 FYNNEI. The V end was cut by 2 bases, the J end by 1 base, with 9 bases between. The CDR3 is 15 residues long. In nucleotides, the CDR3 is TGTGCCAGCAGTGAACCCACGGGCAGCAATCAGCCCCAGCATTTT. The encoded protein is CASSEPTGSNQPQHF.

This clonotype was seen repeatedly, ten times or more. The chain couples TRBV10-3 to TRBJ1-6; a possible D gene is TRBD1 (6 bases). V shed 11 bases and J shed 7 bases, with 21 bases lying between them. This CDR3 has 15 amino acids. Germline V lookup: CDR1 ENHRY, CDR2 SYGVKD. CDR3 in DNA: TGTGCCGCAACTTGGGACACAGGGAACAATTCACCCCTCCACTTT. Translating gives CAATWDTGNNSPLHF.

This sequence joins TRBV6-2 or TRBV6-3 and TRBJ2-7; 10 nucleotides align to TRBD1. This CDR3 has 15 amino acids. V was pared by 6 bases and J by 2 bases, with 7 bases of the junction left unmatched. Germline lookup yields CDR1 MNHEY and CDR2 SVGEGT. CDR3 residues: CASRLRDRGTYEQYF. The CDR3 nucleotides read TGTGCCAGCAGACTCCGGGACAGGGGTACCTACGAGCAGTACTTC.

This clonotype was counted at least ten times. The V and J genes are TRBV12-3 or TRBV12-4 and TRBJ2-7; D is uncertain. The V gene lost 3 bases and the J gene lost 2 bases, with 8 bases spanning the gap. CDR3 length equals 13 residues. The CDR3, as DNA: TGTGCCAGCAGTTTCAGCCATACCTACGAGCAGTACTTC. The encoded protein is CASSFSHTYEQYF.

This clonotype was observed a few times. The V gene is TRBV30, the J gene TRBJ2-1, with 8 positions matching TRBD2. Germline V gene data show CDR1 as GTSNPN and CDR2 as SVGIG (reference sequence). J gave up 2 bases and V 5 bases, and 2 bases lay outside the gene matches. This CDR3 is built from 13 residues. The CDR3 DNA reads TGTGCCTGGCAGGGACTAGCCTACAATGAGCAGTTCTTC. Translated, it gives CAWQGLAYNEQFF.

This clonotype was counted between two and nine times. A much more abundant neighbour one base away suggests this may be a read error. The genes are TRBV10-2 and TRBJ2-5; 7 nucleotides line up with TRBD1. The CDR3 runs to 13 residues. The germline V gene encodes CDR1 WSHSY and CDR2 SAAADI. The CDR3 here is CANSEHRGETQYF. The DNA for the CDR3 is TGCGCCAACAGTGAGCACAGGGGCGAGACCCAGTACTTC.

This clonotype has at least ten counts. DNA for the CDR3: TGTGCCAGCAGCTTAACGGGGGGACTGCGTGGCTACACCTTC. Protein: CASSLTGGLRGYTF. V and J are TRBV7-9 and TRBJ1-2; TRBD1 is a possible D gene (5 bases). Trimming left V 2 bases short and J 7 bases short, with 14 bases between. The CDR3 covers 14 residues. Looked up from germline, CDR1 is SEHNR and CDR2 is FQNEAQ (reference sequence).

This clonotype has a count of ten or more. The chain uses TRBV10-3 and TRBJ2-2, with 9 bases that match TRBD1. V was clipped by 9 bases and J by 2 bases; unmatched bases: 13. The CDR3 contains 17 residues. Germline assignment: CDR1 ENHRY and CDR2 SYGVKD. CDR3: CAIPRDRANPNTGELFF. DNA of the CDR3: TGTGCCATACCACGGGACAGGGCAAATCCAAACACCGGGGAGCTGTTTTTT.

This clonotype occurred many times. In nucleotides, the CDR3 is TGCGCCAGCAGCTTGACGGCCGGGACAGTTAACACCGGGGAGCTGTTTTTT. This translates into CASSLTAGTVNTGELFF. This rearrangement joins TRBV5-1 to TRBJ2-2; 7 positions match TRBD1. The CDR3 is 17 residues long. V was clipped by 1 base and J by 2 bases; unmatched bases: 8. Germline loops: CDR1 SGHRS, CDR2 YFSETQ.

In its sample, this clonotype was seen many times. V gene TRBV6-1 combines with J gene TRBJ1-5, with D tentatively TRBD1 (6 bases). Trimming cost V 7 bases and J 5 bases, with 12 bases left between them. This CDR3 has 13 residues. Germline CDR1 reads MNHNS; CDR2 reads SASEGT. DNA for the CDR3: TGTGCCAGCATTGGACAGTTTGATCAGCCCCAGCATTTT. It encodes CASIGQFDQPQHF.

This clonotype has a count of ten or more. This chain connects TRBV12-3 or TRBV12-4 to TRBJ2-7, with no clear D. This CDR3 has 14 amino acids. V was shortened by 3 bases and J by 0 bases, with 9 bases between the two germline ends. This CDR3 is CASSFYQYSYEQYF. The DNA of the CDR3 is TGTGCCAGCAGTTTTTACCAGTACTCCTACGAGCAGTACTTC.

There are many counts of this clonotype. V gene TRBV7-9 combines with J gene TRBJ1-1; TRBD1 is a possible D gene (6 bases). Trimming left V 7 bases short and J 2 bases short, with 14 bases between. Germline V gene data show CDR1 as SEHNR and CDR2 as FQNEAQ (reference sequence). The CDR3 is 14 amino acids. CDR3 amino acids: CASMGGSTNTEAFF. The CDR3 region has the DNA TGTGCCAGCATGGGGGGCAGCACAAACACTGAAGCTTTCTTT.

This clonotype was recorded many times. J is TRBJ2-2 and V is TRBV10-3; the D is unclear. Germline lookup yields CDR1 ENHRY and CDR2 SYGVKD. The V and J ends lost 6 bases and 4 bases respectively, with 15 bases between them. CDR3 length: 15 amino acids. DNA for the CDR3: TGTGCCATCAGCGAAAGCTGGTTGGGCACCGGGGAGCTGTTTTTT. Amino acid sequence: CAISESWLGTGELFF.